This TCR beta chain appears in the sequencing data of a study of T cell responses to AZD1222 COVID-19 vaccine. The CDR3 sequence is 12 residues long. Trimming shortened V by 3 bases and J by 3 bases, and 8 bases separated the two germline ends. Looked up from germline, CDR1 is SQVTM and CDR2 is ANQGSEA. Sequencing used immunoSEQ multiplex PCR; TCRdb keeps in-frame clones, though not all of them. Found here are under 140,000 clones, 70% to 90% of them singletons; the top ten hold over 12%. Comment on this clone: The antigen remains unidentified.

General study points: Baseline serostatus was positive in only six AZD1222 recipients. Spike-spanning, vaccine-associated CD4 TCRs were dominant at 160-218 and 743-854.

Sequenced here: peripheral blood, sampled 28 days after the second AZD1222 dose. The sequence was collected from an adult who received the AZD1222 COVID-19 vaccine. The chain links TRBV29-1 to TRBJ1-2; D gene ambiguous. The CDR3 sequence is CSVDPQDYGYTF. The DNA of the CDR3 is TGCAGCGTTGACCCCCAAGACTATGGCTACACCTTC.